The clone carrying this T cell receptor (beta chain) was counted ten times or more. This entry is derived from a study of neurological immune-mediated disorders. TCRdb fed the 5' RACE reads into MiXCR, producing one record per CDR3 protein. Of around 25,000 distinct CDR3 sequences detected, around 21% appear once; the ten largest clones hold under 20%. Healthy control participants comprised blood bank volunteers in Maryland, USA. Germline CDR1 MNHEY, CDR2 SVGEGT. V gave up 5 bases and J gave up 5 bases; unmatched junction bases: 8. CDR3 length: 14 residues. The sequenced sample was PBMCs. The clonotype comes from a woman in her sixties or seventies in good health. V usage is TRBV6-2 or TRBV6-3 and J usage is TRBJ2-7; 8 positions agree with TRBD1. The CDR3 reads CASSKGAGGNEQYF. The CDR3 coding sequence is TGTGCCAGCAGTAAGGGAGCAGGGGGCAACGAGCAGTACTTC.